This T cell receptor (beta chain) was recorded in a study of PD-1 blockade in classical Hodgkin lymphoma. Study results and limitations: The origin of the repertoire differences remains undefined, with disease activity or prior therapy as possible causes. Complete responders' diversity at baseline resembled that of newly diagnosed patients. CD4+ but not CD8+ TCR diversity rose significantly by C4D1.

After removal of 9 bases from V and 3 bases from J, the junction contained 2 bases not matched to a gene. This CDR3 spans 12 amino acids. In germline, CDR1 is LNHDA, CDR2 SQIVND (reference sequence). Libraries were prepared by immunoSEQ multiplex PCR; TCRdb keeps only in-frame clonotypes and omits some of them. The data contain some 4,600 clones, 77% of them singletons. In its sample, this clone was seen a few times. The antigen is not known. Relapse was seen in all patients after autologous stem cell transplantation, and brentuximab vedotin exposure was variable. Thawed PBMCs supplied CD8+ T cells via magnetic negative selection. Each best response was a complete response, a partial response or progressive disease.

The TCR originated in a human donor with classical Hodgkin lymphoma. The sample in question was CD8+ T cells from blood, obtained at baseline. The V gene is TRBV19, the J gene TRBJ2-7; TRBD1 aligns across 10 bases. CDR3 nucleotide sequence: TGTGCCAGCGGGACAGGGGTCTACGAGCAGTACTTC. Translation gives CASGTGVYEQYF.